A selection of T cell receptor beta chains follows, all from one sample in a study of control samples from healthy donors and cancer patients. The repertoire was sequenced with immunoSEQ multiplex PCR; TCRdb's copy has only in-frame clones and lacks some. The sample shows 98,000 or so clones, approximately 80% of them seen only once. Sequencing was carried out using blood. Receptors were obtained from a woman between 25 and 40 years old in good health. The CDR3 runs from the conserved cysteine through the conserved F or W. D genes are given only for firm matches. Some rows have no size entry. The others give once, few or many, or a class for an expanded clone.

clone_size	d_call	v_call	j_call	cdr3_nt	cdr3_aa
few	-	TRBV12-1	TRBJ1-5	-	CASSFAGGSPNQPQHF
-	-	TRBV25-1	TRBJ2-5	TGTGCCAGCAGTGAATGGTTTGGGGAACAAGAGACCCAGTACTTC	CASSEWFGEQETQYF
-	-	TRBV6-1	TRBJ2-1	TGTGCCAGCAGTGAAGCCACAGGAGGATCCAATGAGCAGTTCTTC	CASSEATGGSNEQFF
-	-	TRBV6-6	TRBJ2-5	TGTGCCAGCAGTTACGGGGCAGGGAAAGAGACCCAGTACTTC	CASSYGAGKETQYF
few	-	TRBV7-9	TRBJ2-3	TGTGCCAGCAGGTCCAGGGTACCCACAGATACGCAGTATTTT	CASRSRVPTDTQYF
-	TRBD1	TRBV19	TRBJ2-7	TGTGCCAGTAGTATCGGGGACAGGGTGCACGAGCAGTACTTC	CASSIGDRVHEQYF
-	-	TRBV9	TRBJ1-5	TGTGCCAGCAGCGTTGGGGGTACTGGCAATCAGCCCCAGCATTTT	CASSVGGTGNQPQHF
-	-	TRBV9	TRBJ1-2	TGTGCCAGCAGCGCCCTCGCGGGGGGCCCCTATGGCTACACCTTC	CASSALAGGPYGYTF
-	-	TRBV7-9	TRBJ1-4	TGTGCCAGCAGCTCAATAGGGGGACCTAATGAAAAACTGTTTTTT	CASSSIGGPNEKLFF
-	-	TRBV4-3	TRBJ2-3	TGCGCCAGCAGCCGCCGACTAGTGGGAACAGATACGCAGTATTTT	CASSRRLVGTDTQYF
-	-	TRBV19	TRBJ1-1	TGTGCCAGTAAACCGGGCCCAGGGAACACTGAAGCTTTCTTT	CASKPGPGNTEAFF
-	-	TRBV5-6	TRBJ1-2	TGTGCCAGCAGGATAAGGAGCGGCTATGGCTACACCTTC	CASRIRSGYGYTF
-	TRBD2	TRBV5-4	TRBJ2-1	TGTGCCAGCAGCTCCGGACTAGCGGGGGGGCACAATGAGCAGTTCTTC	CASSSGLAGGHNEQFF
-	-	TRBV6-2/TRBV6-3	TRBJ2-2	TGTGCCAGCAGTGGGCAATTTGTGGGGGGGCCCACCGGGGAGCTGTTTTTT	CASSGQFVGGPTGELFF
once	-	TRBV9	TRBJ1-1	TGTGCCAGCAGCGTAGGGGGCGGGATCTTGAACACTGAAGCTTTCTTT	CASSVGGGILNTEAFF
once	-	TRBV4-3	TRBJ1-1	TGCGCCAGCAGCCGGGCCATGAACACTGAAGCTTTCTTT	CASSRAMNTEAFF